This entry lists 30 T cell receptor beta chains sequenced from one sample in a study of T cells in Graves' hyperthyroidism and ophthalmopathy. What was amplified from RNA transcripts were TCR beta CDR3 regions. The HTBI primer set drove a first-round RT-PCR of the TCR CDR3. TCRdb analysed the multiplex PCR reads with MiXCR anew, one entry per CDR3 protein. The repertoire holds 500,000 to 650,000 distinct CDR3 sequences, with about 14% as singletons. The sample consisted of blood. The receptors were sampled from a woman between 45 and 65 years old with Graves' ophthalmopathy.

The J gene is TRBJ2-1, the V gene TRBV28, with D possibly TRBD2 on 6 matching bases. This CDR3 has 12 amino acids. V gave up 5 bases and J gave up 9 bases, with 11 bases separating them. The V gene's germline CDR1 is MDHEN and CDR2 SYDVKM. CDR3 in amino acids: CASSVRDFEQFF. DNA of the CDR3: TGTGCCAGCAGTGTCCGGGACTTTGAGCAGTTCTTC.

As for this clonotype: A read error may be the cause here, since a much bigger clone is one base away. The V gene is TRBV5-5, the J gene TRBJ1-5; D is undetermined. This CDR3 comprises 13 residues. Germline loops: CDR1 SGHKS, CDR2 YYEKEE (reference sequence). CDR3 protein: CANSFQADQPQHF. In DNA, the CDR3 is TGTGCCAACAGCTTCCAGGCCGATCAGCCCCAGCATTTT.

In this sample, this clonotype turned up many times. The V gene is TRBV11-2, the J gene TRBJ2-1, with 8 bases that match TRBD1. The trim removed 5 bases at V and 9 bases at J, leaving 9 bases unmatched. Germline V lookup: CDR1 SGHAT, CDR2 FQNNGV. CDR3 length equals 14 residues. The DNA of the CDR3 is TGTGCCAGCAGCCAAATAGACAGGGGAGGTGAGCAGTTCTTC. Translating gives CASSQIDRGGEQFF.

This clonotype was found many times. This chain uses TRBV12-5 with TRBJ2-3, with 11 bases that match TRBD2. Germline V gene sequence: CDR1 LGHNT, CDR2 FRNRAP. V lost 4 bases, J lost 2 bases, and 2 bases stayed unmatched. The CDR3 has 15 residues. CDR3 loop: CASGSGLAVTDTQYF. As DNA, the CDR3 is TGTGCTAGTGGTTCGGGACTAGCGGTCACAGATACGCAGTATTTT.

The chain recombines TRBV18 with TRBJ1-4; TRBD1 aligns across 7 bases. Trimming cost V 0 bases and J 10 bases; bases outside gene matches: 5. Germline V CDR1 and CDR2: KGHSH, LQKENI. There are 14 residues in the CDR3. The CDR3 DNA reads TGTGCCAGCTCACCACCGAACAGGGGTGGAAAACTGTTTTTT. Translated: CASSPPNRGGKLFF.

This sequence joins TRBV19 and TRBJ1-5; possibly TRBD1 for D (5 bases). The germline V gene has CDR1 LNHDA and CDR2 SQIVND (reference sequence). The CDR3 is 18 residues long. V was cut by 4 bases and J by 0 bases, with 19 bases left in between. In DNA, the CDR3 is TGTGCCAGTAGTACTCTCAAGACAGATCGGTATAGCAATCAGCCCCAGCATTTT. Protein sequence: CASSTLKTDRYSNQPQHF. Complete variable domain (other parts from reference TRBV19 and TRBJ1-5): DGGITQSPKYLFRKEGQNVTLSCEQNLNHDAMYWYRQDPGQGLRLIYYSQIVNDFQKGDIAEGYSVSREKKESFPLTVTSAQKNPTAFYLCASSTLKTDRYSNQPQHFGDGTRLSIL.

The chain employs TRBV13 and TRBJ2-2, with D perhaps matching TRBD1 (5 bases). The CDR3 is 18 amino acids. With 1 base removed from V and 4 bases from J, the gap between germline ends came to 19 bases. Germline V CDR1 and CDR2: PRHDT, FYEKMQ (reference sequence). CDR3 nucleotides: TGTGCCAGCAGCTTAGCGGATGACAGTCCAACTGGCACCGGGGAGCTGTTTTTT. Protein sequence: CASSLADDSPTGTGELFF. Together with reference TRBV13 and TRBJ2-2, the CDR3 gives the full variable domain: AAGVIQSPRHLIKEKRETATLKCYPIPRHDTVYWYQQGPGQDPQFLISFYEKMQSDKGSIPDRFSAQQFSDYHSELNMSSLELGDSALYFCASSLADDSPTGTGELFFGEGSRLTVL.

At least ten counts were recorded for this clonotype. The gene calls are TRBV7-9 and TRBJ2-5, with 7 bases matching TRBD1. The CDR3 is 14 residues long. Trimming cost V 3 bases and J 2 bases; bases outside gene matches: 3. The germline V gene has CDR1 SEHNR and CDR2 FQNEAQ (reference sequence). The CDR3 protein is CASSFGTEQETQYF. CDR3 DNA sequence: TGTGCCAGCAGCTTCGGGACAGAACAAGAGACCCAGTACTTC.

Remarks on this clonotype: The final CDR3 position lacks the conserved phenylalanine or tryptophan, pointing to a likely read error. V usage is TRBV30 and J usage is TRBJ2-7, with a possible D match to TRBD1 (5 bases). V lost 0 bases and J 7 bases, leaving 19 bases between the germline ends. This CDR3 is built from 15 residues. The V gene's germline CDR1 is GTSNPN and CDR2 SVGIG (reference sequence). This CDR3 is CAWSVGPRQHYEQYL. As DNA, the CDR3 is TGTGCCTGGAGTGTGGGGCCTCGGCAGCACTATGAGCAGTACCTC.

This clonotype showed up just a few times. The chain uses TRBV5-1 and TRBJ2-2; TRBD2 is a possible D gene (6 bases). The CDR3 totals 14 residues. V was trimmed by 7 bases and J by 6 bases, leaving 16 bases between them. From germline, CDR1 is SGHRS and CDR2 YFSETQ. CDR3 nucleotides: TGCGCCAGCTCATCCATAGCGGACCCCGGGGAGCTGTTTTTT. Its protein product is CASSSIADPGELFF.

This clonotype was seen more than once but under ten times. The rearrangement uses TRBV4-1 and TRBJ2-7; 9 positions agree with TRBD2. The germline V gene has CDR1 MGHRA and CDR2 YSYEKL. The CDR3 is 15 residues long. V lost 1 base, J lost 3 bases, and 4 bases stayed unmatched. The CDR3 reads CASSQASGRLYEQYF. For the CDR3, the DNA is TGCGCCAGCAGCCAAGCGAGCGGGAGGCTCTACGAGCAGTACTTC.

Ten or more counts support this clonotype. The genes are TRBV11-2 and TRBJ2-3; tentatively, D is TRBD1 or TRBD2 (5 bases each). V was cut by 7 bases and J by 5 bases, with 19 bases left in between. Per the germline V gene, CDR1 is SGHAT and CDR2 is FQNNGV. The CDR3 contains 15 residues. CDR3 sequence (DNA): TGTGCCAGCACCCTCGCATGGGGGAGTGTAGATACGCAGTATTTT. It is translated as CASTLAWGSVDTQYF.

The sample holds many counts of this clonotype. The gene calls are TRBV7-2 and TRBJ2-1, with D uncertain. The CDR3 runs 16 residues. CDR1 and CDR2 (germline): SGHTA, FQGNSA. Trimming pared 5 bases from V and 0 bases from J, leaving 14 bases between. The CDR3 loop reads CASSPKLSRSYNEQFF. The CDR3 bases are TGTGCCAGCAGCCCCAAGCTCAGCCGCTCCTACAATGAGCAGTTCTTC.

The rearrangement links TRBV19 to TRBJ1-5; TRBD1 matches at 7 bases. The germline V gene has CDR1 LNHDA and CDR2 SQIVND (reference sequence). The V segment lost 1 base and the J segment 12 bases; nucleotides outside the gene matches: 18. The CDR3 sequence is 17 residues long. The CDR3 here is CASSIGNRGPYRGGQHF. Written as DNA, the CDR3 is TGTGCCAGTAGTATAGGGAACAGGGGCCCATATAGGGGAGGCCAGCATTTT.

The J gene is TRBJ2-3, the V gene TRBV19, with 8 nucleotides matching TRBD2. The CDR3 has 16 residues. Per germline, CDR1 LNHDA and CDR2 SQIVND (reference sequence). Trimming removed 3 bases from V and 6 bases from J; junction bases left unmatched: 11. The CDR3 DNA reads TGTGCCAGTAGTATGAACTCGGACGGGGGGGTGGATACGCAGTATTTT. Translating gives CASSMNSDGGVDTQYF. Full variable domain (remainder filled in from reference TRBV19 and TRBJ2-3): DGGITQSPKYLFRKEGQNVTLSCEQNLNHDAMYWYRQDPGQGLRLIYYSQIVNDFQKGDIAEGYSVSREKKESFPLTVTSAQKNPTAFYLCASSMNSDGGVDTQYFGPGTRLTVL.

This chain connects TRBV6-6 to TRBJ2-7; 7 positions agree with TRBD2. With 2 bases clipped from V and 5 bases from J, the junction kept 6 bases outside the gene matches. Germline CDR1 reads MNHNY; CDR2 reads SVGAGI (reference sequence). The CDR3 loop spans 14 amino acids. The CDR3 sequence is CASSYREGANEQYF. DNA of the CDR3: TGTGCCAGCAGTTACAGGGAGGGCGCCAACGAGCAGTACTTC.

The sample holds a few counts of this clonotype. J is TRBJ2-2 and V is TRBV11-3, with 8 bases fitting TRBD2. V lost 3 bases and J lost 2; bases outside the gene matches: 20. Germline CDR1 and CDR2: SGHNT and YENEEA. The CDR3 sequence is 21 residues long. CDR3 bases: TGTGCCAGCAGCTTTAATCTCCCCTTGAGAAGCGGGAGTAGAAACACCGGGGAGCTGTTTTTT. Protein: CASSFNLPLRSGSRNTGELFF.

The rearrangement uses TRBV29-1 and TRBJ1-1, with TRBD1 as a possible D gene (6 bases). Trimming removed 1 base at V and 1 base at J, with 13 bases between. Germline V lookup: CDR1 SQVTM, CDR2 ANQGSEA. CDR3 size: 15 residues. CDR3 amino acids: CSVEVWGASNTEAFF. The DNA of the CDR3 is TGCAGCGTTGAAGTGTGGGGGGCGTCGAACACTGAAGCTTTCTTT.

The chain combines TRBV11-3 with TRBJ2-1, with a possible D match to TRBD1 (5 bases). V was pared by 0 bases and J by 8 bases, with 8 bases between. The CDR3 is 13 residues long. Germline V CDR1 and CDR2: SGHNT, YENEEA. CDR3 in amino acids: CASSLDLGDEQFF. CDR3 sequence (DNA): TGTGCCAGCAGCTTAGATTTAGGGGATGAGCAGTTCTTC.

The rearrangement joins TRBV12-3 or TRBV12-4 to TRBJ2-1; 14 bases line up with TRBD2. This CDR3 is built from 17 residues. With 3 bases clipped from V and 3 bases from J, the junction kept 4 bases outside the gene matches. The CDR3 protein is CASSLTSGRAGYNEQFF. In nucleotides, the CDR3 is TGTGCCAGCAGTTTGACTAGCGGGAGGGCCGGCTACAATGAGCAGTTCTTC.

This clonotype was seen more than once but under ten times. CDR3 loop: CATGSPTNEKLFF. The CDR3 bases are TGTGCCACCGGCAGCCCAACTAATGAAAAACTGTTTTTT. The J gene is TRBJ1-4, the V gene TRBV24-1; D gene uncertain. The CDR3 is 13 amino acids. The V and J ends lost 9 bases and 0 bases respectively, with 7 bases between them. Germline assignment: CDR1 KGHDR and CDR2 SFDVKD.

The J gene is TRBJ2-2, the V gene TRBV24-1, with 10 bases lining up with TRBD1. CDR1 is KGHDR, CDR2 SFDVKD, per germline. This CDR3 region has 14 residues. V trimming: 7 bases; J trimming: 3 bases; junction bases outside the gene matches: 1. The DNA for the CDR3 is TGTGCCACCAGAGACAGGGGGCACACCGGGGAGCTGTTTTTT. As protein: CATRDRGHTGELFF.

This clonotype was observed many times. V gene TRBV10-3 combines with J gene TRBJ1-5; tentatively, D is TRBD1 (5 bases). Germline V gene lookup returns CDR1 ENHRY and CDR2 SYGVKD. Between the trimmed V and J ends, which lost 2 bases and 5 bases, there was a span of 10 bases. This CDR3 has 14 amino acids. The CDR3, as DNA: TGTGCCATCAGTGAGCCGGGGACGCATCAGCCCCAGCATTTT. Translating gives CAISEPGTHQPQHF.

This clonotype appeared many times. V usage is TRBV4-2 and J usage is TRBJ1-5, with D maybe TRBD1 (5 bases). This CDR3 has 15 amino acids. The V and J ends lost 0 bases and 7 bases respectively, with 13 bases between them. Germline CDR1 is LGHNA and CDR2 is YNFKEQ. CDR3 region: CASSQDRGTNQPQHF. CDR3 DNA sequence: TGTGCCAGCAGCCAAGATCGCGGGACTAACCAGCCCCAGCATTTT.

This clonotype was detected ten times or more. The gene calls are TRBV5-4 and TRBJ2-2, with D perhaps given as TRBD1 or TRBD2 (5 bases each). The germline CDR1 and CDR2 sequences are SGHNT and YYREEE (reference sequence). V gave up 4 bases and J gave up 4 bases, with 14 bases separating them. The CDR3 runs 15 residues. CDR3 sequence reads: CASSPPGRRTGELFF. The CDR3 DNA reads TGTGCCAGCAGCCCTCCGGGACGACGCACCGGGGAGCTGTTTTTT.

This clonotype was counted many times. The rearrangement uses TRBV28 and TRBJ2-5; TRBD2 might be the D (6 bases). CDR3 length equals 14 residues. Germline loops: CDR1 MDHEN, CDR2 SYDVKM. Trimming removed 3 bases from V and 4 bases from J, with 12 bases in between. CDR3 sequence reads: CASSLGGQGETQYF. Written as DNA, the CDR3 is TGTGCCAGCAGTTTGGGGGGTCAGGGAGAGACCCAGTACTTC.

This clonotype showed up many times. The rearrangement uses TRBV6-1 and TRBJ1-2, with D maybe TRBD1 (6 bases). The CDR3 has 14 residues. From germline, CDR1 is MNHNS and CDR2 SASEGT. Trimming left V 7 bases short and J 2 bases short, with 14 bases between. CDR3 DNA sequence: TGTGCCAGCAATCCCACAGGGAGGAACTATGGCTACACCTTC. Encoded protein: CASNPTGRNYGYTF.

Remarks on this clonotype: A much larger clone sits a single nucleotide away, making a read error possible. The chain couples TRBV3-1 to TRBJ1-4; D is uncertain. From germline, CDR1 is LGHDT and CDR2 YNNKEL (reference sequence). The length of the CDR3 is 12 residues. V was shortened by 1 base and J by 7 bases, with 4 bases between the two germline ends. In DNA, the CDR3 is TGTGCCAGCAGCCAAGCTGGTGAAAAACTGTTTTTT. Residues: CASSQAGEKLFF.

Comment on this clonotype: This clone may be a read error of a much larger clone one base away. The rearrangement uses TRBV20-1 and TRBJ1-1, with D perhaps matching TRBD1 (6 bases). V was shortened by 6 bases and J by 11 bases, with 22 bases between the two germline ends. This CDR3 contains 13 residues. Germline loops: CDR1 DFQATT, CDR2 SNEGSKA (reference sequence). CDR3 residues: CSANRDMLGLAFF. CDR3 DNA: TGCAGTGCGAACCGGGACATGCTTGGTTTGGCTTTCTTT.

The chain has TRBV28 and TRBJ1-5; D perhaps matches TRBD1 (5 bases). The CDR3 loop spans 14 amino acids. Trimming pared 5 bases from V and 7 bases from J, leaving 15 bases between. Germline assignment: CDR1 MDHEN and CDR2 SYDVKM. CDR3 region: CASSIPTGIQPQHF. Here the CDR3 DNA reads TGTGCCAGCAGTATACCAACAGGAATCCAGCCCCAGCATTTT.